The 32 T cell receptor beta chains reported below all come from one sample, sequenced in a study of human T cells and chemical hapten exposure. The authors' total RNA extraction used unfractionated whole blood. TCRdb re-analysed the 5' RACE reads in MiXCR, keeping a single row per CDR3 protein. Of 81,000 or so distinct CDR3 sequences in the sample, 7% to 8% were seen once. The receptors come from a male donor in good health.

V and J are TRBV5-4 and TRBJ2-3, with TRBD2 identical over 8 bases. This CDR3 spans 14 amino acids. Germline values: CDR1 SGHNT, CDR2 YYREEE (reference sequence). V dropped 4 bases and J dropped 4; count of bases not matched to a gene: 5. CDR3: CASSGTGGSDTQYF. The CDR3 DNA follows: TGTGCCAGCAGCGGGACGGGGGGGTCAGATACGCAGTATTTT.

This clonotype was recorded many times. This chain connects TRBV27 to TRBJ2-3, with TRBD1 identical over 9 bases. J gave up 2 bases and V 3 bases, and 6 bases lay outside the gene matches. This CDR3 contains 16 residues. Per germline, CDR1 MNHEY and CDR2 SMNVEV (reference sequence). The CDR3 DNA follows: TGTGCCAGCAGTTTCGGACAGGGGTCATACACAGATACGCAGTATTTT. Protein product: CASSFGQGSYTDTQYF.

V gene TRBV5-4 combines with J gene TRBJ1-2, with D possibly matching TRBD1 (6 bases). The CDR3 is 14 residues long. V lost 3 bases, J lost 2 bases, and 11 bases lay in between. CDR1 SGHNT and CDR2 YYREEE come from the germline V gene (reference sequence). For the CDR3, the DNA is TGTGCCAGCAGCTCAACAGGGACAAACTATGGCTACACCTTC. It specifies CASSSTGTNYGYTF.

This chain connects TRBV18 to TRBJ2-1, with D uncertain. V gave up 2 bases and J gave up 1 base, with 9 bases separating them. Germline CDR1 reads KGHSH; CDR2 reads LQKENI. This CDR3 region has 15 residues. The chain's CDR3 is CASSPLGSSYNEQFF. The CDR3, as DNA: TGTGCCAGCTCACCATTGGGCAGTTCCTACAATGAGCAGTTCTTC.

This clonotype turned up a few times. The chain recombines TRBV10-3 with TRBJ2-7; 9 bases line up with TRBD2. Germline CDR1 ENHRY, CDR2 SYGVKD. CDR3 length equals 14 residues. With V trimmed by 2 bases and J by 6 bases, 5 bases remained unmatched. In DNA, the CDR3 is TGTGCCATCAGTGAGGGGACTAGCAGCCGCGAGCAGTACTTC. This translates into CAISEGTSSREQYF.

There are a few counts of this clonotype. V is TRBV2 and J is TRBJ2-5, with D perhaps matching TRBD1 or TRBD2 (6 bases each). Per the germline V gene, CDR1 is SNHLY and CDR2 is FYNNEI. Trimming removed 6 bases from V and 2 bases from J, with 16 bases in between. The CDR3 runs 15 residues. The CDR3 DNA reads as TGTGCCAGCAGGGGAAGTAGGGGGACTCAAGAGACCCAGTACTTC. It yields the protein CASRGSRGTQETQYF. Full variable domain (rest looked up from reference TRBV2 and TRBJ2-5): EPEVTQTPSHQVTQMGQEVILRCVPISNHLYFYWYRQILGQKVEFLVSFYNNEISEKSEIFDDQFSVERPDGSNFTLKIRSTKLEDSAMYFCASRGSRGTQETQYFGPGTRLLVL.

V and J are TRBV2 and TRBJ2-1; TRBD1 matches 8 bases. V was clipped by 5 bases and J by 8 bases; unmatched bases: 8. The CDR3 runs 14 residues. Germline values: CDR1 SNHLY, CDR2 FYNNEI. The CDR3 sequence: CASSSGTGLHEQFF. CDR3 nucleotides: TGTGCCAGCAGTTCCGGGACAGGCTTACATGAGCAGTTCTTC.

This clonotype was seen more than once but under ten times. The chain has TRBV5-1 and TRBJ1-2; a possible D gene is TRBD1 (5 bases). Germline CDR1 SGHRS, CDR2 YFSETQ. V lost 0 bases and J 7 bases, leaving 22 bases between the germline ends. The CDR3 is made up of 17 amino acids. CDR3 amino acids: CASSLAPRGSSPGGYTF. CDR3 DNA: TGCGCCAGCAGCTTGGCCCCGAGGGGCAGCAGCCCCGGTGGCTACACCTTC. The whole variable domain, remainder taken from reference TRBV5-1 and TRBJ1-2, is KAGVTQTPRYLIKTRGQQVTLSCSPISGHRSVSWYQQTPGQGLQFLFEYFSETQRNKGNFPGRFSGRQFSNSRSEMNVSTLELGDSALYLCASSLAPRGSSPGGYTFGSGTRLTVV.

This clonotype was found many times. The rearrangement joins TRBV6-6 to TRBJ1-5, with D possibly matching TRBD1 (6 bases). The germline CDR1 and CDR2 sequences are MNHNY and SVGAGI (reference sequence). Trimming pared 6 bases from V and 5 bases from J, leaving 17 bases between. The CDR3 sequence is 15 residues long. The CDR3 sequence is CASRFRDGGHQPQHF. The DNA for the CDR3 is TGTGCCAGCAGATTTCGTGACGGGGGCCATCAGCCCCAGCATTTT.

This clonotype came up many times. The chain employs TRBV5-1 and TRBJ2-3; no reliable D call. Germline V CDR1 and CDR2: SGHRS, YFSETQ. V lost 4 bases and J lost 7, with 10 bases in between. The CDR3 length is 12 residues. CDR3 DNA sequence: TGCGCCAGCAGCAACAGTGAAAATACGCAGTATTTT. Translation gives CASSNSENTQYF. The full variable domain, in which reference TRBV5-1 and TRBJ2-3 provide the parts outside the CDR3, is KAGVTQTPRYLIKTRGQQVTLSCSPISGHRSVSWYQQTPGQGLQFLFEYFSETQRNKGNFPGRFSGRQFSNSRSEMNVSTLELGDSALYLCASSNSENTQYFGPGTRLTVL.

The V and J genes are TRBV7-9 and TRBJ1-1; weak D call: TRBD1 (6 bases). Germline CDR1 and CDR2: SEHNR and FQNEAQ (reference sequence). The length of the CDR3 is 14 residues. The V gene lost 5 bases and the J gene lost 1 base, with 11 bases spanning the gap. CDR3 in DNA: TGTGCCAGCAGCCAACAGGGCTCGAACACTGAAGCTTTCTTT. This encodes CASSQQGSNTEAFF.

A remark on this clonotype: A read error may be the cause here, since a much bigger clone is one base away. The chain uses TRBV30 and TRBJ1-1, with 9 bases aligning to TRBD1. Germline V gene data show CDR1 as GTSNPN and CDR2 as SVGIG (reference sequence). J gave up 8 bases and V 6 bases, and 19 bases lay outside the gene matches. The CDR3 runs to 16 residues. CDR3 loop: CACDRHQDRGWREAFF. The CDR3 DNA is TGTGCCTGCGACCGACACCAGGACAGGGGATGGAGGGAAGCTTTCTTT.

The J gene is TRBJ1-2, the V gene TRBV6-2 or TRBV6-3; D perhaps matches TRBD1 (5 bases). The CDR3 has 19 residues. Trimming cost V 5 bases and J 0 bases, with 25 bases left between them. Germline assignment: CDR1 MNHEY and CDR2 SVGEGT. The CDR3 region has the DNA TGTGCCAGCAGTAACCAGGCCCCACTACAGGAGACGACTAACTATGGCTACACCTTC. Translating gives CASSNQAPLQETTNYGYTF.

In this sample, this clonotype turned up many times. This chain uses TRBV27 with TRBJ2-3; D unresolved. Germline values: CDR1 MNHEY, CDR2 SMNVEV (reference sequence). The CDR3 is made up of 13 amino acids. V lost 3 bases and J lost 2, with 6 bases in between. CDR3 residues: CASSLDLTDTQYF. The CDR3 bases are TGTGCCAGCAGTTTGGACCTCACAGATACGCAGTATTTT.

This clonotype was found a few times. The CDR3 region has the DNA TGTGCCATCAGGCCTCCGGGACTGTCCAATGAGCAGTTCTTC. Its translation is CAIRPPGLSNEQFF. This rearrangement joins TRBV10-3 to TRBJ2-1; D is possibly TRBD2 (6 bases). CDR1 ENHRY and CDR2 SYGVKD come from the germline V gene. With 6 bases removed from V and 6 bases from J, the gap between germline ends came to 15 bases. CDR3 length: 14 amino acids.

This clonotype was detected a few times. The rearrangement joins TRBV10-2 to TRBJ2-1; D may be TRBD2 (5 bases). V was pared by 6 bases and J by 9 bases, with 9 bases between. The CDR3 sequence is 11 residues long. The germline V gene has CDR1 WSHSY and CDR2 SAAADI. For the CDR3, the DNA is TGCGCCAGCAGCCCTAGCACTGAGCAGTTCTTC. Translated: CASSPSTEQFF.

Ten or more counts support this clonotype. The rearrangement uses TRBV5-1 and TRBJ2-5; a weak D match, TRBD2 (5 bases). Trimming stripped 0 bases from V and 3 bases from J, with 9 bases between. Germline V gene lookup returns CDR1 SGHRS and CDR2 YFSETQ. This CDR3 region has 14 residues. The DNA for the CDR3 is TGCGCCAGCAGCTTGGGCCCGAGGGAAGAGACCCAGTACTTC. It translates to CASSLGPREETQYF.

In its sample, this clonotype was seen many times. The chain links TRBV3-1 to TRBJ1-1, with unresolved D. Per germline, CDR1 LGHDT and CDR2 YNNKEL (reference sequence). V was cut by 1 base and J by 4 bases, with 4 bases left in between. The CDR3 totals 12 residues. In DNA form, the CDR3 reads TGTGCCAGCAGCCAAGTAGGCACTGAAGCTTTCTTT. This translates into CASSQVGTEAFF.

This clonotype was counted a few times. V gene TRBV7-9 combines with J gene TRBJ2-2; 10 bases are shared with TRBD2. In germline, CDR1 is SEHNR, CDR2 FQNEAQ (reference sequence). CDR3 length: 17 residues. J was trimmed by 6 bases and V by 1 base; bases with no gene match: 8. The CDR3 DNA reads as TGTGCCAGCAGCTTAGGTCCTAGCGGGAGTCCGGCCGGGGAGCTGTTTTTT. Its translation is CASSLGPSGSPAGELFF.

Ten or more counts support this clonotype. This rearrangement joins TRBV21-1 to TRBJ2-2; TRBD1, as called in the table, went unchecked against the DNA. TRBV21-1 is labeled a pseudogene. This CDR3 spans 18 amino acids. The CDR3: CASSKGKRKRAGTGELFF. CDR3 bases: TGTGCCAGCAGCAAAGGAAAAAGGAAACGAGCAGGGACCGGGGAGCTGTTTTTT.

The chain recombines TRBV7-2 with TRBJ2-7, with 9 nucleotides matching TRBD1. The junction had 13 bases not matched to a gene; V was cut back by 5 bases and J by 5 bases. CDR3 size: 16 residues. Germline V CDR1 and CDR2: SGHTA, FQGNSA. CDR3 bases: TGTGCCAGCAGCCAACACCGGGACAGGGCAATGAACGAGCAGTACTTC. Translating gives CASSQHRDRAMNEQYF.

The J gene is TRBJ1-1, the V gene TRBV7-2, with 11 bases fitting TRBD1. V lost 5 bases, J lost 4 bases, and 6 bases stayed unmatched. This CDR3 contains 15 residues. Per the germline V gene, CDR1 is SGHTA and CDR2 is FQGNSA. For the CDR3, the DNA is TGTGCCAGCAGCCCGAGGACAGGGGGCGTCACTGAAGCTTTCTTT. This translates into CASSPRTGGVTEAFF.

This chain uses TRBV9 with TRBJ2-3, with a weak D call TRBD1 (5 bases). CDR1 SGDLS and CDR2 YYNGEE come from the germline V gene. The CDR3 contains 16 residues. Trimming took 2 bases from V and 0 from J, leaving 13 bases between them. The CDR3 bases are TGTGCCAGCAGCGTGAAGGTTGGGGCTAGCACAGATACGCAGTATTTT. It is translated as CASSVKVGASTDTQYF.

This clonotype was picked up many times. The chain carries TRBV6-2 or TRBV6-3 and TRBJ2-1, with D uncertain. In germline, CDR1 is MNHEY, CDR2 SVGEGT. There are 13 residues in the CDR3. V was shortened by 2 bases and J by 6 bases, with 8 bases between the two germline ends. CDR3 protein: CASSYPPGNEQFF. CDR3 in DNA: TGTGCCAGCAGTTACCCGCCGGGCAATGAGCAGTTCTTC.

V and J are TRBV5-8 and TRBJ1-1; possibly TRBD1 for D (5 bases). The ends were cut back, 0 bases at V and 5 bases at J, with 14 bases in the middle. This CDR3 has 15 residues. Germline-derived CDR1 and CDR2 are SGHTS and YDEGEE. CDR3 loop: CASSLGPEGRTEAFF. In nucleotides, the CDR3 is TGTGCCAGCAGCTTGGGGCCAGAGGGGAGGACTGAAGCTTTCTTT.

The chain carries TRBV10-3 and TRBJ1-5; weak D call: TRBD1 (5 bases). This CDR3 spans 14 amino acids. Germline CDR1 is ENHRY and CDR2 is SYGVKD. V lost 5 bases, J lost 7 bases, and 15 bases lay in between. The CDR3 DNA sequence: TGTGCCATCAGTAAAGGCAGGGAGGGGCAGCCCCAGCATTTT. Protein: CAISKGREGQPQHF.

The chain uses TRBV12-3 or TRBV12-4 and TRBJ1-3; D not certain. The CDR3 is made up of 16 amino acids. Trimming pared 2 bases from V and 0 bases from J, leaving 11 bases between. CDR3 amino acids: CASSLSRRGSGNTIYF. The CDR3 DNA sequence: TGTGCCAGCAGTTTAAGTCGCCGAGGCTCTGGAAACACCATATATTTT.

CDR3 sequence: CASSQSPGQEAFF. The CDR3, as DNA: TGCGCCAGCAGCCAGAGTCCGGGACAAGAAGCTTTCTTT. J is TRBJ1-1 and V is TRBV4-3; tentatively, D is TRBD1 (6 bases). Looked up from germline, CDR1 is LGHNA and CDR2 is YSLEER. CDR3 size: 13 residues. V was cut by 3 bases and J by 8 bases, with 13 bases left in between.

This sequence joins TRBV20-1 and TRBJ2-7; 7 bases agree with TRBD2. Trimming removed 4 bases from V and 6 bases from J; junction bases left unmatched: 12. Germline V gene sequence: CDR1 DFQATT, CDR2 SNEGSKA (reference sequence). The length of the CDR3 is 14 residues. CDR3 DNA: TGCAGTGCTAAGGGGTCCGCGGGAGAGTTCGAGCAGTACTTC. It translates to CSAKGSAGEFEQYF.

The rearrangement links TRBV9 to TRBJ2-2, with D uncertain. The CDR3 is made up of 12 amino acids. The germline V and J ends were trimmed by 4 bases and 3 bases, with 4 bases remaining between them. In germline, CDR1 is SGDLS, CDR2 YYNGEE. The CDR3 loop reads CASSKYTGELFF. The CDR3 coding sequence is TGTGCCAGCAGCAAGTACACCGGGGAGCTGTTTTTT.

This clonotype was seen at least ten times. The V call is TRBV6-1, the J call TRBJ2-2, with D possibly matching TRBD2 (5 bases). Trimming shortened V by 4 bases and J by 1 base, and 10 bases separated the two germline ends. Germline V gene data show CDR1 as MNHNS and CDR2 as SASEGT. This CDR3 is 15 amino acids long. The CDR3 loop is CASSVEAGNTGELFF. The CDR3 DNA is TGTGCCAGCAGTGTGGAGGCAGGGAACACCGGGGAGCTGTTTTTT.

This clonotype was seen more than once but under ten times. J is TRBJ1-1 and V is TRBV20-1; 7 bases fit TRBD1. From germline, CDR1 is DFQATT and CDR2 SNEGSKA (reference sequence). This CDR3 region has 15 residues. Germline trimming cut 1 base from V and 6 bases from J; bases unmatched to any gene: 11. The CDR3 loop is CSARVGGPRDAEAFF. The CDR3 DNA reads as TGCAGTGCTAGAGTAGGGGGCCCGAGGGACGCTGAAGCTTTCTTT.